The TCR beta chain under discussion was sequenced for a study of cytomegalovirus exposure and HLA in healthy donors (dated by TCRdb to 2016 to 2017). Describing the broader study: An earlier analysis of roughly 500 of the donors reported approximately 280 Gb of sequence data and some 110 million unique TCR beta sequences obtained from some 170 million T cells. Around 320 gigabases of sequencing data and 78 million or so unique TCR sequences were included in an early release covering roughly 600 HLA-typed donors. Across roughly 420 genotyped donors of the cohort, an average of about 240,000 unique TCR beta nucleotide sequences per donor were sequenced, and roughly 20% of those sequences were non-productive. The study aimed to test whether cataloging public T cell receptors could reveal signatures of past pathogen exposure. A later genetic analysis took genome-wide SNP genotypes for about 55% of the 666 donors and used that subset as a discovery cohort. All discovery cohort repertoires had been generated on a single sequencing platform. Among the approximately 420 genotyped donors, 75% to 90% belonged to the genetic ancestry cluster associated with self-reported Caucasian donors. The study profiled the T cell repertoires of more than 500 subjects by immunosequencing and related them to cytomegalovirus serostatus. A later analysis re-analyzed previously published TCR beta repertoires from hundreds of donors and added high-resolution HLA genotyping to study TCR occurrence patterns. HLA typing included class I and class II loci at four-digit resolution. Typing coverage varied by locus: about 629-630 donors for A, B, C, DRB1 and DQB1; approximately 560 for DQA1; about 590 for DPA1; fewer than 480 for DPB1. In the later analysis, no new phenotypic data were used to find candidate immune exposures; instead, reliance was placed on TCR beta sequences and their occurrence across donors. Besides the first cohort of approximately 710 subjects, a separate validation cohort made up of over 100 different subjects was used. An earlier analysis of about 620 of the donors applied high-throughput TCR beta sequencing to assess whether each TCR beta V gene segment acted as functional or pseudogenic. Alongside the repertoire data, information on donor age, sex, ethnicity and CMV serostatus was compiled. Four or five DR-DQ haplotypes were handled as single units for association and clustering, since linkage in the cohort was strong. High-throughput TCR immunosequencing, statistical association of individual TCRs with disease status, and machine learning were combined to predict cytomegalovirus infection status.

The full study reports these points: In a later analysis, TCR association rates were found to vary across HLA loci, with the most associated TCRs seen for DRB1 alleles and the fewest for HLA-C alleles. A later genetic analysis reported fewer N-insertions in productive TCRs among donors in an Asian-associated ancestry cluster than the roughly 670-donor mean. Immune exposure information for the cohort was limited to CMV serostatus. HLA typing was unavailable for some donors at each locus, so association tests used only the typed subset. Presence/absence analyses assumed roughly uniform sequencing depth across donors, an assumption that may not hold. An earlier analysis of approximately 600 of the donors showed that most TCR beta V segments appeared in productive rearrangements either about 90% or about 30% of the time, which broadly matched IMGT annotations. A few of the identified cytomegalovirus-associated TCR beta chains were confirmed in vitro to be specific for cytomegalovirus antigens. Linkage disequilibrium might explain the correlated functional status among segregating V segments, but an unknown experimental factor could not be excluded. The 87-base-pair reads could not distinguish some IMGT-functional V segments, including TRBV6-2 and TRBV6-3, so those segments were excluded. Over 15 rarely observed V segments, including chromosome 9 orphons, were excluded from the earlier analysis of about 600 of the donors because counts were too low. A further reported finding was that TCR beta sequences accurately predicted the HLA-A and HLA-B alleles for most subjects in the first cohort. In a later analysis, several top co-occurrence clusters were reported to appear linked to parvovirus B19, influenza, CMV and Epstein-Barr virus. The cohort was sequenced for TCR beta chains only, and without alpha or paired-chain data the features that could be detected were limited. Most TCR sequences were observed very rarely across donors, whereas some public TCRs were present in many individuals. An association between a missense DCLRE1C variant and V-gene and J-gene trimming of TCR beta chains was found in a later genetic analysis and replicated in an independent cohort. In a later analysis, most CMV-associated TCR beta chains were found to appear HLA-restricted, with HLA associations seemingly driven largely by CMV exposure. When HLA alleles, especially DR and DQ, strongly co-occurred, TCR associations were difficult to assign to individual alleles. The classifier was reported to diagnose cytomegalovirus status with high specificity and sensitivity in both the original and validation cohorts. A later analysis found that HLA-associated TCR beta chains were more clonally expanded and had lower generation probabilities than equally common non-associated chains. In a later analysis, 16,951 TCR beta sequences were associated with specific HLA alleles at a false discovery rate of 0.05. The sequencing pipeline was judged likely to have produced a cluster of highly shared sequence variants as a technical artifact. According to the authors, the approach could potentially be generalized to other disease states and immunological phenotypes. In the study, around 150 TCR beta chains were listed as associated with cytomegalovirus.

CDR1 and CDR2 are read off the germline V gene as SQVTM and ANQGSEA. The CDR3 covers 14 residues, taking in both the cysteine and the phenylalanine. Left in the record is the CDR3 DNA by itself, 42 bases read in frame from the first base. V drops 3 bases and J drops 11 bases, leaving 21 bases in between. Library preparation employed the immunoSEQ multiplex PCR assay. For the multiplex PCR, a mixture combining 60 forward primers for TCR Vbeta segments and 13 reverse primers for TCR Jbeta segments was used. The CDR3 region of rearranged TCR beta genes was amplified from genomic DNA by a multiplex PCR assay. The amplified TCR beta libraries were sequenced on the Illumina HiSeq System as 87-base-pair reads. Per the original workflow: In a later analysis, approximately 74 million unique TCR beta chains were counted across the 690 or so repertoires, and around 10 million of these chains were shared by at least two donors. Raw reads were error-corrected and collapsed into unique sequences by a nearest-neighbor algorithm in which closely related sequences were merged to remove PCR and sequencing errors. CDR3 sequences were aligned to IMGT reference sequences to assign V, D and J gene segments. For a sequence to be retained, at least a six-nucleotide match to both a V gene segment and a J gene segment was required. A rearrangement counted as productive if the CDR3 had no stop codons and remained in frame with V and J, and every other rearrangement counted as non-productive. Following IMGT convention, CDR3 was defined as the stretch from the second conserved V-encoded cysteine to the conserved J-encoded phenylalanine. The earlier analysis of 500 to 650 of the donors excluded any sequence lacking an unambiguous match to a single V gene segment. An earlier analysis of around 600 of the donors classified V segments as functional when productive rearrangements were above 56.7% and as segregating when the standard deviation between donors was above 5%. To diagnose cytomegalovirus status from the catalog of TCR beta chain sequences, a statistical classification framework was built. In a later analysis, TCR nucleotide sequences were compared against IMGT/GENE-DB human TR gene sequences so that V and J genes could be assigned. A later analysis assigned CDR3 sequences and most-parsimonious VDJ recombination scenarios with the TCRdist pipeline. A later analysis defined each TCR beta chain by its CDR3 amino acid sequence plus V-gene family, and excluded reads lacking a unique V-gene family. To address suspected cross-contamination and a sequencing artifact, a later analysis removed 592 highly shared, low-generation-probability nucleotide sequences. A later analysis calculated a clonal expansion index for each public chain from normalized within-repertoire ranks of inferred template counts. In a later analysis, generation probabilities were computed with a VDJ recombination model fitted to out-of-frame rearrangements, and the resulting probabilities were checked against IGoR. In a later analysis, TCR-TCR, TCR-HLA and TCR-CMV co-occurrence was scored with hypergeometric tests, and a repertoire-size bias correction was applied to TCR pairs. In a later analysis, false discovery rates were estimated by permuting HLA or CMV assignments 20 times. A later analysis grouped co-occurring TCRs with DBSCAN, adding TCRdist sequence similarity when clustering within HLA-allele-positive subsets. For co-occurrence clustering, repertoires with fewer than 30,000 or more than 120,000 public chains were excluded, along with roughly 5 repertoires with anomalous nucleotide sharing. Here the immuneACCESS table is served through TCRdb, limited to in-frame sequences with V and J called. Missing clones are a known gap in these copies; in checked studies unresolved V genes cover under half, and the rest lacks a known reason. That table gives V, J and clone size, and the DNA gave D and trimming. This sample is represented by more than 90,000 clones; almost 70% of them were singletons. The ten largest clones capture 8.7% of the sample.

The cohort consisted of hundreds of healthy bone marrow donors. Cohort members were all nominally healthy when sampled, although unrecorded immune exposures were likely present. The donor tested CMV seropositive, placing the donor among the roughly 270 seropositive members of the cohort. Each donor provided a peripheral blood sample, and peripheral blood mononuclear cells were used for TCR beta sequencing. The Qiagen DNeasy Blood Extraction Kit was used to extract genomic DNA from the blood cell samples. As regards this clone: Its antigen has not been determined. The input lacks base qualities; no much larger clone sits a single base away.

The sequence is built from TRBV29-1 and TRBJ2-3; tentative D gene TRBD2, with 6 bases matching. The sequencing sample was made of PBMCs. The receptor was derived from a man between 25 and 39 years old in good health and CMV-seropositive. The DNA sequence follows: TGCAGCGTTGACCCGGGACTTACCCTAGGTATGCAGTATTTT. It is translated as CSVDPGLTLGMQYF.